This T cell receptor beta chain is drawn from a study of blood T cell repertoires in COVID-19. The wider study: From the United States, Italy and Spain came samples of acute and convalescent COVID-19. Nucleic acid was either cDNA or gDNA, and it came from T cells, B-cell-depleted T cells, or PBMCs.

As originally analysed: How many nucleated cells were present was estimated from reference gene primer amplification. Method: immunoSEQ multiplex PCR; TCRdb's copy keeps in-frame clones and lacks some. The DNA was the basis for D and trimming; V, J and clone size are from that table. Of more than 25,000 clones in the sample, about nine tenths were seen once. CDR3 length: 16 amino acids. V was trimmed by 2 bases and J by 0 bases, leaving 12 bases between them. Germline loops: CDR1 LNHDA, CDR2 SQIVND (reference sequence). Sequenced: peripheral blood. The receptor comes from a human donor with active COVID-19. The donor label of this sample is uncertain. This sequence joins TRBV19 and TRBJ2-3; maybe TRBD1 (6 bases). In nucleotides, the CDR3 is TGTGCCAGTAGTATAAACAGGGCGACTAGCACAGATACGCAGTATTTT. Translation: CASSINRATSTDTQYF.